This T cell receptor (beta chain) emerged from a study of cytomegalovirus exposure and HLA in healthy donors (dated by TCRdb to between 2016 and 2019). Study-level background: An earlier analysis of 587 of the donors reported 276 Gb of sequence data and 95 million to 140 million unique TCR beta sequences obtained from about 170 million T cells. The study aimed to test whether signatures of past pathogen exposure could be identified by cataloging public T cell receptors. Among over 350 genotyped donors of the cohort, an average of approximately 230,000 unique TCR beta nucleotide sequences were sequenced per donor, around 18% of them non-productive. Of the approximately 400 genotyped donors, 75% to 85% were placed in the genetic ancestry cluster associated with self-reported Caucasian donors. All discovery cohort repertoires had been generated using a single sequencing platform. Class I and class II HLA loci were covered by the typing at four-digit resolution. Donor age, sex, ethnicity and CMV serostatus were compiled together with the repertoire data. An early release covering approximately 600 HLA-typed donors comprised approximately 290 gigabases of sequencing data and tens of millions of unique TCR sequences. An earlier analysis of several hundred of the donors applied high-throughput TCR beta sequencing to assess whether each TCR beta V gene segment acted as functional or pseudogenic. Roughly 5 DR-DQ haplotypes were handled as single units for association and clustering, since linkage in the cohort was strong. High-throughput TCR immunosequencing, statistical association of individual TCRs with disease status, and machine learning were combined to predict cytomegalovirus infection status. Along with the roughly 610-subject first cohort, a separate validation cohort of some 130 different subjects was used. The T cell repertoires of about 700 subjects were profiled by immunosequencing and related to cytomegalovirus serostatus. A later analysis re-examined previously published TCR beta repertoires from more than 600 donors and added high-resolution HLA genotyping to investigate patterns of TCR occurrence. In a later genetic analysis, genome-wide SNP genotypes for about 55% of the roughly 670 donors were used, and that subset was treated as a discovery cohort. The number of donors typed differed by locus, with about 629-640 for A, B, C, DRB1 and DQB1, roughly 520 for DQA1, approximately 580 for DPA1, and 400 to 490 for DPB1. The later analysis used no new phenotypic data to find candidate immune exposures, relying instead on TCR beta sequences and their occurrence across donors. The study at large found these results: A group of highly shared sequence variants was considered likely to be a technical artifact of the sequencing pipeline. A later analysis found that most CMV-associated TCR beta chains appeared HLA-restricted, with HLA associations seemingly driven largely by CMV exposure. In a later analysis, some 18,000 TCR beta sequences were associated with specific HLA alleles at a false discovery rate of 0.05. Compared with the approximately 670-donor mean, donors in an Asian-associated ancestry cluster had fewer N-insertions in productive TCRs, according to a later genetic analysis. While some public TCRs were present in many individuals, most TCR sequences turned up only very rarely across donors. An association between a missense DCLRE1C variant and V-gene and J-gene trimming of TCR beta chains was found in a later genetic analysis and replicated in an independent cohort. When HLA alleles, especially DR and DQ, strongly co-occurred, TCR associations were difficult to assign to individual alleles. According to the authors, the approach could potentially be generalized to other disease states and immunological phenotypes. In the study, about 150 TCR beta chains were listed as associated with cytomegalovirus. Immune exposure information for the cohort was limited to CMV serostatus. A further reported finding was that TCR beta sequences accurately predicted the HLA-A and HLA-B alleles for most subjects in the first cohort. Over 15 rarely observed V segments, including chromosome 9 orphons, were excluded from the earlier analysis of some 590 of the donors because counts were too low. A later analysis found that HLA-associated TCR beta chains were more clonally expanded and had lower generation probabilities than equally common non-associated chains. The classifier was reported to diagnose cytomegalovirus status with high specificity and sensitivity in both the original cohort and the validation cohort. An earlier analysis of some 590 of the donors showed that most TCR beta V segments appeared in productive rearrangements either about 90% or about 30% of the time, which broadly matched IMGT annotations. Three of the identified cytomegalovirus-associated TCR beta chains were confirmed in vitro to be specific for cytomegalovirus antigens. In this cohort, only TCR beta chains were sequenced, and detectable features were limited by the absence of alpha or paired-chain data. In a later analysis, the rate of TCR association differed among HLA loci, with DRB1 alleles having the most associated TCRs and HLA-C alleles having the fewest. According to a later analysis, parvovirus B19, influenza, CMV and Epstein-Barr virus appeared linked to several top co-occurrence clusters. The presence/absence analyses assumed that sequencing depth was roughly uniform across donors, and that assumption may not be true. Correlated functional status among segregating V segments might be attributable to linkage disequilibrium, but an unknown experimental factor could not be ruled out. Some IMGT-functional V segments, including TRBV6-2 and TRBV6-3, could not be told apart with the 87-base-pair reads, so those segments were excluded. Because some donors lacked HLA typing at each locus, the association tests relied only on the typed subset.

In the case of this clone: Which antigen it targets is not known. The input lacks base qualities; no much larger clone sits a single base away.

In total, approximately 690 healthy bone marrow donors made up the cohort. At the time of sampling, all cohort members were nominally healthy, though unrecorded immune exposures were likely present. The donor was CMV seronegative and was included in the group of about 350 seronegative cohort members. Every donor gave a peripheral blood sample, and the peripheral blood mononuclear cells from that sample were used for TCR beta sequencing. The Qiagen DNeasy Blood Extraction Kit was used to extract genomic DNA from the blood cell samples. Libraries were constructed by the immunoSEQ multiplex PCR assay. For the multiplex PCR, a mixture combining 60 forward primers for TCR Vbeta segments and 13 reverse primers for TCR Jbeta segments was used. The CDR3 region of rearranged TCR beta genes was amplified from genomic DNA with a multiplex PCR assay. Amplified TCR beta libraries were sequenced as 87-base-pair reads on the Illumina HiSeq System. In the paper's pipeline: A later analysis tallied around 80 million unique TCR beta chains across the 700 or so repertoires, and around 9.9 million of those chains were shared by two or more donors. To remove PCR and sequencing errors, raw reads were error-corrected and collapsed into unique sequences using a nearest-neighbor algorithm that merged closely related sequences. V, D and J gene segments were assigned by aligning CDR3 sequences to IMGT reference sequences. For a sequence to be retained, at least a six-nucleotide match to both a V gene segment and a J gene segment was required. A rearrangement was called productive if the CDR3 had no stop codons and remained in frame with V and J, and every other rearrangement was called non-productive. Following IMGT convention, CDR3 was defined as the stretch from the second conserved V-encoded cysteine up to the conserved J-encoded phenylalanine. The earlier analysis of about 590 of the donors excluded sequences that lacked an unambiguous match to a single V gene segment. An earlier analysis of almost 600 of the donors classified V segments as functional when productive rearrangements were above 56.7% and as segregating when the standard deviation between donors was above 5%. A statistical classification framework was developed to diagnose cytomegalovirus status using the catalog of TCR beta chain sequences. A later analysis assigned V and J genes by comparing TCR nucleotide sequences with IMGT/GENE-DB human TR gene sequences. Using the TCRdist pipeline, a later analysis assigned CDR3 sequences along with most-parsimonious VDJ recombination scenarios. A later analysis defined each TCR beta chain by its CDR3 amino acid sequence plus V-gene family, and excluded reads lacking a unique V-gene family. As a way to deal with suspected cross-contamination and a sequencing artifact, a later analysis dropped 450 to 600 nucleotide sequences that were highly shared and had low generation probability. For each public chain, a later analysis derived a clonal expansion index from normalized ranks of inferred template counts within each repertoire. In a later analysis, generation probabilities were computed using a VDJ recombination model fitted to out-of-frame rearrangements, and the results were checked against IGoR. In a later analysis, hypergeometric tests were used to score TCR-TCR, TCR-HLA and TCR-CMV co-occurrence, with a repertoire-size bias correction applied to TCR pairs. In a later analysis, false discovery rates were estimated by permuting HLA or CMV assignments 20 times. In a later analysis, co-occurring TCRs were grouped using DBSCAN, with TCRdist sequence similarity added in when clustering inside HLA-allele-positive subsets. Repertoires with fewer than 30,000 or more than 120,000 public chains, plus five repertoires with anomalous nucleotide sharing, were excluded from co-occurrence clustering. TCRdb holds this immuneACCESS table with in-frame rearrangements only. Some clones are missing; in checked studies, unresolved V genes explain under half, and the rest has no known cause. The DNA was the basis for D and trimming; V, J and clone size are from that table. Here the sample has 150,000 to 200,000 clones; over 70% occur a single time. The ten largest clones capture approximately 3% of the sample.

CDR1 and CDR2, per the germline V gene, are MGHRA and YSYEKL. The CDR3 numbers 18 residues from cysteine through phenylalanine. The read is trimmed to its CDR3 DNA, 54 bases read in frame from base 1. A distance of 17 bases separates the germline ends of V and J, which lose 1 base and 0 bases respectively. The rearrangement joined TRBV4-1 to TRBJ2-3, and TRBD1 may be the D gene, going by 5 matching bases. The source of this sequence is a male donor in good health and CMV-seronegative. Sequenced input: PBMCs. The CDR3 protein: CASSQGLMTDTSTDTQYF. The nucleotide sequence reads TGCGCCAGCAGCCAAGGCTTAATGACGGACACTAGCACAGATACGCAGTATTTT.